Below are 28 T cell receptor beta chains sequenced from a single sample in a study of siplizumab effects on memory and regulatory T cells. TCRdb's copy holds only in-frame clones and misses some; the assay was immunoSEQ multiplex PCR. The repertoire holds about 15,000 clones, with roughly 40% as singletons. These receptors lack a known antigen. For about 6 days at 37°C, the mixed lymphocyte reaction cells were kept in coculture. Specimen: CFSE-low (dividing) CD4+ T cells sorted from an allogeneic mixed lymphocyte reaction. The receptors shown here come from a human donor in good health; the cells came from an allogeneic mixed lymphocyte reaction. Some clones in this sample may be carry-over from other donors' samples.

This clone was counted only a few times. V gene TRBV5-4 combines with J gene TRBJ2-3; no definite D call. The CDR3 is made up of 15 amino acids. Trimming stripped 0 bases from V and 2 bases from J, with 10 bases between. Germline assignment: CDR1 SGHNT and CDR2 YYREEE (reference sequence). CDR3 in amino acids: CASSLATGTTDTQYF. The DNA of the CDR3 is TGTGCCAGCAGCTTGGCGACGGGTACCACAGATACGCAGTATTTT. The variable domain in full, with the rest retrieved from reference TRBV5-4 and TRBJ2-3, is ETGVTQSPTHLIKTRGQQVTLRCSSQSGHNTVSWYQQALGQGPQFIFQYYREEENGRGNFPPRFSGLQFPNYSSELNVNALELDDSALYLCASSLATGTTDTQYFGPGTRLTVL.

This clone was recorded a few times. The chain combines TRBV2 with TRBJ2-5; 8 nucleotides match TRBD1. This CDR3 region has 15 residues. Per the germline V gene, CDR1 is SNHLY and CDR2 is FYNNEI. V gave up 8 bases and J gave up 2 bases; unmatched junction bases: 10. CDR3: CASGQDRGWQETQYF. CDR3 bases: TGTGCCAGCGGGCAAGACAGGGGTTGGCAAGAGACCCAGTACTTC.

This chain joins TRBV6-5 and TRBJ1-2, with TRBD1 as a possible D gene (5 bases). In germline, CDR1 is MNHEY, CDR2 SVGAGI. V shed 6 bases and J shed 4 bases, with 12 bases lying between them. The CDR3 spans 13 residues. The CDR3 DNA follows: TGTGCCAGCAGGCGGGAGGGGACCTATGGCTACACCTTC. The encoded protein is CASRREGTYGYTF.

The chain couples TRBV28 to TRBJ1-1, with unresolved D. V gave up 4 bases and J gave up 1 base, with 7 bases separating them. CDR3 length: 13 amino acids. Germline V CDR1 and CDR2: MDHEN, SYDVKM. The CDR3 sequence: CASSSVPNTEAFF. DNA of the CDR3: TGTGCCAGCAGTTCCGTTCCGAACACTGAAGCTTTCTTT.

This clone was seen more than once but under ten times. Other DNA sequences from this sample encode an identical CDR3 as well. This sequence joins TRBV15 and TRBJ2-7; TRBD2 matches at 7 bases. Trimming removed 1 base from V and 3 bases from J; junction bases left unmatched: 3. This CDR3 spans 14 amino acids. Germline lookup yields CDR1 LNHNV and CDR2 YYDKDF (reference sequence). The CDR3: CATSRGGLDYEQYF. In nucleotides, the CDR3 is TGTGCCACCAGCAGAGGTGGACTAGACTACGAGCAGTACTTC.

The chain carries TRBV5-1 and TRBJ2-3; 8 nucleotides match TRBD1. The length of the CDR3 is 14 residues. Germline loops: CDR1 SGHRS, CDR2 YFSETQ. With V trimmed by 6 bases and J by 3 bases, 6 bases remained unmatched. The CDR3 is CASTLGTGTDTQYF. In DNA, the CDR3 is TGCGCCAGCACCCTCGGGACAGGAACAGATACGCAGTATTTT.

The chain employs TRBV5-1 and TRBJ2-1; TRBD1 agrees at 10 bases. J gave up 3 bases and V 0 bases, and 3 bases lay outside the gene matches. The V gene's germline CDR1 is SGHRS and CDR2 YFSETQ. The CDR3 loop spans 16 amino acids. The CDR3 nucleotides are TGCGCCAGCAGCTTGGGGACAGGGGGGTTCTACAATGAGCAGTTCTTC. It encodes CASSLGTGGFYNEQFF.

The chain joins TRBV19 to TRBJ2-6, with D maybe TRBD1 (5 bases). Looked up from germline, CDR1 is LNHDA and CDR2 is SQIVND (reference sequence). This CDR3 has 15 amino acids. V dropped 7 bases and J dropped 0 bases, with 10 bases sitting between them. Here the CDR3 DNA reads TGTGCCAGTAAACAGGACAACTCTGGGGCCAACGTCCTGACTTTC. Protein sequence: CASKQDNSGANVLTF.

This rearrangement joins TRBV6-4 to TRBJ2-1, with 8 bases identical to TRBD1. The CDR3 has 13 residues. CDR1 and CDR2 (germline): MRHNA, SNTAGT. The J segment lost 8 bases and the V segment lost 5 bases, leaving 5 bases of the junction unmatched. CDR3 DNA: TGTGCCAGCAGTTCGGGACAGGTCTATGAGCAGTTCTTC. Protein product: CASSSGQVYEQFF.

The chain employs TRBV2 and TRBJ2-5; no firm D call. V lost 5 bases, J lost 5 bases, and 9 bases lay in between. CDR3 length: 12 residues. Per the germline V gene, CDR1 is SNHLY and CDR2 is FYNNEI. The CDR3 DNA reads TGTGCCAGCAGTTTGGGTTGGGAGACCCAGTACTTC. It encodes CASSLGWETQYF.

J is TRBJ1-2 and V is TRBV9; D gene ambiguous. The length of the CDR3 is 15 residues. Germline lookup yields CDR1 SGDLS and CDR2 YYNGEE. Trimming took 4 bases from V and 2 from J, leaving 15 bases between them. The CDR3 DNA sequence: TGTGCCAGCAGCTCCCTGGGCGCCTCAAACTATGGCTACACCTTC. This encodes CASSSLGASNYGYTF.

The chain has TRBV27 and TRBJ2-3; D is perhaps TRBD2 (6 bases). V lost 6 bases and J 3 bases, leaving 13 bases between the germline ends. CDR1 and CDR2 (germline): MNHEY, SMNVEV (reference sequence). This CDR3 comprises 14 residues. The CDR3 reads CASSRGLGTDTQYF. The CDR3 nucleotides are TGTGCCAGCAGCCGGGGGTTGGGGACAGATACGCAGTATTTT.

Worth noting for this clone: Sequence at one end of the junction differs from germline and may be a read error. V is TRBV11-2 and J is TRBJ2-7, with a tentative D call TRBD2 (5 bases). CDR3 length equals 12 residues. From germline, CDR1 is SGHAT and CDR2 FQNNGV. The DNA for the CDR3 is TGTGCCAGCAGCCGGACTGTCCTCGAGCGGTACTTC. Translation: CASSRTVLERYF.

The CDR3 protein is CASSNRGGDEQYF. The DNA of the CDR3 is TGTGCCAGCAGCAACAGGGGAGGGGATGAGCAGTACTTC. The rearrangement joins TRBV6-1 to TRBJ2-7; D may be TRBD1 or TRBD2 (7 bases each). The CDR3 is 13 residues long. Germline V gene data show CDR1 as MNHNS and CDR2 as SASEGT. The V end was cut by 6 bases, the J end by 7 bases, with 16 bases between.

This chain uses TRBV11-2 with TRBJ1-2, with TRBD1 matching 11 bases. J lost 7 bases, V lost 5 bases, and 9 bases had no gene match. CDR1 SGHAT and CDR2 FQNNGV come from the germline V gene. CDR3 length: 15 residues. CDR3 sequence (DNA): TGTGCCAGCAGCCCTCGGACAGGGGGCGCGGGTGGCTACACCTTC. Translating it yields CASSPRTGGAGGYTF.

The chain joins TRBV18 to TRBJ2-5; D is unresolved. The germline V gene has CDR1 KGHSH and CDR2 LQKENI. The CDR3 is 13 residues long. V was clipped by 0 bases and J by 5 bases, with 7 bases between them. The CDR3 sequence: CASSPPGQETQYF. In DNA, the CDR3 is TGTGCCAGCTCACCACCTGGGCAGGAGACCCAGTACTTC.

This clone showed up just once. The J gene is TRBJ1-5, the V gene TRBV11-2; no clear D. CDR1 SGHAT and CDR2 FQNNGV come from the germline V gene. The CDR3 is made up of 13 amino acids. The V end was cut by 1 base, the J end by 5 bases, with 6 bases between. CDR3 coding DNA: TGTGCCAGCAGCTTAGTCAGTGATCAGCCCCAGCATTTT. Translation gives CASSLVSDQPQHF.

The chain carries TRBV7-8 and TRBJ2-1, with TRBD2 matching over 8 bases. The CDR3 is 20 residues long. J lost 0 bases, V lost 5 bases, and 18 bases had no gene match. The germline gives CDR1 SGHVS, CDR2 FQNEAQ. As DNA, the CDR3 is TGTGCCAGCAGCCGCCTACCCTCGCTAGCGGGCGAAAGCTCCTACAATGAGCAGTTCTTC. As protein: CASSRLPSLAGESSYNEQFF.

This clone appeared a few times. V is TRBV4-1 and J is TRBJ2-3; D is undetermined. The CDR3 loop spans 15 amino acids. Looked up from germline, CDR1 is MGHRA and CDR2 is YSYEKL. The germline V and J ends were trimmed by 0 bases and 0 bases, with 7 bases remaining between them. The CDR3: CASSQDWLSTDTQYF. CDR3 coding DNA: TGCGCCAGCAGCCAAGACTGGCTGAGCACAGATACGCAGTATTTT.

The rearrangement joins TRBV5-1 to TRBJ1-2; D is ambiguous. The germline gives CDR1 SGHRS, CDR2 YFSETQ. The germline V and J ends were trimmed by 0 bases and 12 bases, with 9 bases remaining between them. This CDR3 comprises 11 residues. The CDR3 is CASSLEFSDTF. CDR3 bases: TGCGCCAGCAGCTTGGAGTTTTCGGACACCTTC.

This clone was seen only a few times. This chain uses TRBV29-1 with TRBJ2-7; the match to TRBD1 covers 7 bases. V shed 4 bases, J shed 2 bases, and the junction held 5 bases outside the gene matches. The CDR3 spans 13 residues. Germline CDR1 and CDR2: SQVTM and ANQGSEA. DNA for the CDR3: TGCAGCGTTGGACAGGGCGTGACCTACGAGCAGTACTTC. Its translation: CSVGQGVTYEQYF.

The gene calls are TRBV5-1 and TRBJ2-5, with TRBD2 matching over 16 bases. CDR3 length equals 20 residues. Trimming at V came to 10 bases and at J to 5 bases, leaving 23 bases not matched to a gene. CDR1 is SGHRS, CDR2 YFSETQ, per germline. CDR3 coding DNA: TGCGCCGGCACCAATCAGGCGGGGACTAGCGGGAGGGGAGGTCCGGAGACCCAGTACTTC. The encoded protein is CAGTNQAGTSGRGGPETQYF.

CDR3 amino acids: CSSRGTWNTEAFF. The CDR3 DNA sequence: TGCAGTTCGAGGGGGACCTGGAACACTGAAGCTTTCTTT. This chain joins TRBV29-1 and TRBJ1-1, with a possible D match to TRBD1 (6 bases). The germline CDR1 and CDR2 sequences are SQVTM and ANQGSEA. The CDR3 covers 13 residues.

V usage is TRBV30 and J usage is TRBJ2-7, with D possibly being TRBD2 (6 bases). Trimming removed 2 bases at V and 4 bases at J, with 21 bases between. Per the germline V gene, CDR1 is GTSNPN and CDR2 is SVGIG (reference sequence). This CDR3 has 16 amino acids. CDR3 region: CAWSRPGLGGRYEQYF. The CDR3, as DNA: TGTGCCTGGAGTCGCCCAGGACTGGGGGGAAGATACGAGCAGTACTTC.

The chain links TRBV6-1 to TRBJ1-4; 12 bases agree with TRBD1. CDR1 is MNHNS, CDR2 SASEGT, per germline. The CDR3 runs 17 residues. V lost 3 bases, J lost 2 bases, and 4 bases stayed unmatched. The CDR3 DNA reads as TGTGCCAGCAGTGATCCGGGACAGGGGGCCACTAATGAAAAACTGTTTTTT. Its translation: CASSDPGQGATNEKLFF.

The J gene is TRBJ2-1, the V gene TRBV18; the match to TRBD2 covers 11 bases. CDR1 is KGHSH, CDR2 LQKENI, per germline. Unmatched junction bases numbered 3, after V lost 4 bases and J lost 1 base. The length of the CDR3 is 16 residues. CDR3 in amino acids: CASSLRTSGSYNEQFF. Here the CDR3 DNA reads TGTGCCAGCTCACTCCGGACTAGCGGGTCCTACAATGAGCAGTTCTTC.

The rearrangement uses TRBV18 and TRBJ2-7; D remains ambiguous. V was pared by 3 bases and J by 2 bases, with 8 bases between. The V gene's germline CDR1 is KGHSH and CDR2 LQKENI. The CDR3 sequence is 13 residues long. The CDR3 protein is CASSPTMTYEQYF. The CDR3 bases are TGTGCCAGCTCACCGACAATGACCTACGAGCAGTACTTC.

This clone showed up just a few times. The J gene is TRBJ2-2, the V gene TRBV6-5; 14 nucleotides agree with TRBD2. Germline trimming cut 2 bases from V and 6 bases from J; bases unmatched to any gene: 2. CDR3 length: 16 amino acids. Germline V gene lookup returns CDR1 MNHEY and CDR2 SVGAGI. The chain's CDR3 is CASSYRLAGGPGELFF. The DNA for the CDR3 is TGTGCCAGCAGTTACCGACTAGCGGGAGGGCCCGGGGAGCTGTTTTTT.